These 29 T cell receptor beta chains originate from one sample sequenced in a study of control samples from healthy donors and cancer patients. The assay was immunoSEQ multiplex PCR, and TCRdb's table has in-frame clones only and misses some. Of about 130,000 clones listed, roughly 90% are singletons. The sample was blood. All receptors derive from a man aged 50 or older in good health.

This rearrangement joins TRBV28 to TRBJ2-7, with 7 bases lining up with TRBD1. The V gene's germline CDR1 is MDHEN and CDR2 SYDVKM. Unmatched junction bases numbered 8, after V lost 5 bases and J lost 4 bases. This CDR3 contains 14 residues. CDR3 sequence: CASSRTGNIYEQYF. In nucleotides, the CDR3 is TGTGCCAGCAGTCGGACAGGAAATATTTACGAGCAGTACTTC.

The chain recombines TRBV4-1 with TRBJ1-2; maybe TRBD1 (5 bases). The CDR3 runs 15 residues. Trimming left V 1 base short and J 5 bases short, with 14 bases between. Germline lookup yields CDR1 MGHRA and CDR2 YSYEKL. CDR3 DNA sequence: TGCGCCAGCAGCCAAGTCGGGGGGTCTTCTTATGGCTACACCTTC. It codes for CASSQVGGSSYGYTF.

This sequence joins TRBV21-1 and TRBJ2-1; no check of the table's D call, TRBD2, against the DNA was made. TRBV21-1 is classified as a pseudogene. The CDR3 consists of 17 residues. DNA for the CDR3: TGTGCCAGCAGCAAAGCGTCCAGCGGGGGAAACTACAATGAGCAGTTCTTC. Amino acids: CASSKASSGGNYNEQFF.

The chain recombines TRBV7-8 with TRBJ1-6, with D possibly being TRBD1 (5 bases). In germline, CDR1 is SGHVS, CDR2 FQNEAQ. V was trimmed by 0 bases and J by 10 bases, leaving 10 bases between them. CDR3 length equals 14 residues. The CDR3 DNA is TGTGCCAGCAGCTTAGCAGGGGAAGGCTCACCCCTCCACTTT. It specifies CASSLAGEGSPLHF.

V usage is TRBV4-1 and J usage is TRBJ2-6; 7 positions agree with TRBD1. There are 18 residues in the CDR3. Germline CDR1 and CDR2: MGHRA and YSYEKL. The trim removed 0 bases at V and 0 bases at J, leaving 5 bases unmatched. The CDR3 region has the DNA TGCGCCAGCAGCCAAGACCAGGGGGTACACTCTGGGGCCAACGTCCTGACTTTC. As protein: CASSQDQGVHSGANVLTF.

V is TRBV7-8 and J is TRBJ2-5; 12 nucleotides match TRBD1. This CDR3 region has 16 residues. Per the germline V gene, CDR1 is SGHVS and CDR2 is FQNEAQ. J was trimmed by 5 bases and V by 2 bases; bases with no gene match: 6. CDR3: CASSLSGTGGAETQYF. CDR3 DNA sequence: TGTGCCAGCAGCTTATCGGGGACAGGGGGCGCCGAGACCCAGTACTTC.

The chain has TRBV12-3 or TRBV12-4 and TRBJ2-7; 8 bases line up with TRBD2. After removal of 5 bases from V and 6 bases from J, the junction contained 6 bases not matched to a gene. The CDR3 is 13 amino acids. DNA of the CDR3: TGTGCCAGCAGTCCGGGGGGGCAGGTCGAGCAGTACTTC. Encoded protein: CASSPGGQVEQYF.

This clone appeared a few times. This sequence joins TRBV28 and TRBJ2-7; possibly TRBD2 for D (7 bases). This CDR3 region has 13 residues. Germline V gives CDR1 MDHEN, CDR2 SYDVKM. V dropped 8 bases and J dropped 3 bases, with 14 bases sitting between them. This CDR3 reads CASREGGLYEQYF. In DNA form, the CDR3 reads TGTGCCAGCCGTGAGGGGGGGCTCTACGAGCAGTACTTC. Complete variable domain (other parts from reference TRBV28 and TRBJ2-7): DVKVTQSSRYLVKRTGEKVFLECVQDMDHENMFWYRQDPGLGLRLIYFSYDVKMKEKGDIPEGYSVSREKKERFSLILESASTNQTSMYLCASREGGLYEQYFGPGTRLTVT.

This chain links TRBV19 with TRBJ2-2, with unresolved D. Germline V lookup: CDR1 LNHDA, CDR2 SQIVND (reference sequence). There are 14 residues in the CDR3. V was cut by 6 bases and J by 1 base, with 9 bases left in between. The DNA of the CDR3 is TGTGCCAGTAGCCCACGACAGAACACCGGGGAGCTGTTTTTT. Translated, it gives CASSPRQNTGELFF.

This sequence joins TRBV14 and TRBJ2-3; 9 bases agree with TRBD2. Germline V gene sequence: CDR1 SGHDN, CDR2 FVKESK. With 4 bases clipped from V and 2 bases from J, the junction kept 4 bases outside the gene matches. This CDR3 spans 15 amino acids. In DNA form, the CDR3 reads TGTGCCAGCAGCCTAGCGGGGGCCGCCACAGATACGCAGTATTTT. Translating it yields CASSLAGAATDTQYF.

V gene TRBV19 combines with J gene TRBJ1-4; 7 positions agree with TRBD1. CDR3 length: 16 residues. Unmatched junction bases numbered 11, after V lost 5 bases and J lost 5 bases. In germline, CDR1 is LNHDA, CDR2 SQIVND (reference sequence). The DNA for the CDR3 is TGTGCCAGTAGTCCAGCTTCCGGGACAGTGAATGAAAAACTGTTTTTT. Its protein is CASSPASGTVNEKLFF.

The chain uses TRBV7-2 and TRBJ2-1; D not resolved. Germline values: CDR1 SGHTA, CDR2 FQGNSA. CDR3 length equals 15 residues. V was trimmed by 5 bases and J by 4 bases, leaving 15 bases between them. In nucleotides, the CDR3 is TGTGCCAGCAGCGTAAAGCAGATTCGGTACAATGAGCAGTTCTTC. This gives the protein CASSVKQIRYNEQFF.

V and J are TRBV19 and TRBJ2-3; D gene ambiguous. Germline CDR1 is LNHDA and CDR2 is SQIVND (reference sequence). This CDR3 has 12 residues. V was cut by 1 base and J by 6 bases, with 5 bases left in between. CDR3 in DNA: TGTGCCAGTAGTATAGGTCAGGATACGCAGTATTTT. Translating gives CASSIGQDTQYF.

A single count supports this clone. The genes are TRBV4-1 and TRBJ2-3; the match to TRBD2 covers 16 bases. V shed 3 bases and J 4 bases; nucleotides not matched to a gene: 10. Germline V gene lookup returns CDR1 MGHRA and CDR2 YSYEKL. The CDR3 spans 19 residues. CDR3 in amino acids: CASSHPGLAGGPDSDTQYF. Here the CDR3 DNA reads TGCGCCAGCAGCCACCCGGGACTAGCGGGGGGGCCTGACTCAGATACGCAGTATTTT.

In regard to this clone: Within the sample, other DNA sequences also encode this same CDR3. The chain links TRBV24-1 to TRBJ1-2, with D hard to call. The V and J ends lost 2 bases and 2 bases respectively, with 2 bases between them. The germline gives CDR1 KGHDR, CDR2 SFDVKD. This CDR3 spans 12 amino acids. DNA for the CDR3: TGTGCCACCAGTGATTCCAACTATGGCTACACCTTC. Encoded protein: CATSDSNYGYTF.

The chain employs TRBV14 and TRBJ2-2, with 13 bases matching TRBD2. The CDR3 has 13 residues. The V segment lost 6 bases and the J segment 14 bases; nucleotides outside the gene matches: 6. The V gene's germline CDR1 is SGHDN and CDR2 FVKESK. This CDR3 reads CASRKTSGGSLFF. The CDR3 DNA sequence: TGTGCCAGCAGGAAGACTAGCGGGGGGAGTCTGTTTTTT. The full variable domain, in which reference TRBV14 and TRBJ2-2 provide the parts outside the CDR3, is EAGVTQFPSHSVIEKGQTVTLRCDPISGHDNLYWYRRVMGKEIKFLLHFVKESKQDESGMPNNRFLAERTGGTYSTLKVQPAELEDSGVYFCASRKTSGGSLFFGEGSRLTVL.

The chain couples TRBV4-1 to TRBJ1-4; TRBD1 agrees at 7 bases. J gave up 4 bases and V 2 bases, and 10 bases lay outside the gene matches. This CDR3 contains 17 residues. Germline CDR1 reads MGHRA; CDR2 reads YSYEKL. CDR3 in DNA: TGCGCCAGCAGCCAACTTGGTACCGGGACAGTTAATGAAAAACTGTTTTTT. Its translation is CASSQLGTGTVNEKLFF.

The rearrangement joins TRBV5-4 to TRBJ1-2; possible D gene TRBD1, 6 bases. CDR1 is SGHNT and CDR2 is YYREEE in the germline V gene (reference sequence). The V end lost 3 bases, the J end lost 2 bases, and 14 bases lay between the germline ends. The CDR3 length is 15 residues. CDR3 amino acids: CASSSKAGTNYGYTF. The CDR3 nucleotides read TGTGCCAGCAGCTCCAAGGCAGGGACAAACTATGGCTACACCTTC.

The CDR3: CASSIGARGHSYEQYF. CDR3 nucleotide sequence: TGTGCCAGTAGTATCGGAGCGCGGGGACACTCCTACGAGCAGTACTTC. This chain links TRBV19 with TRBJ2-7, with D possibly being TRBD1 or TRBD2 (6 bases each). Germline CDR1 LNHDA, CDR2 SQIVND (reference sequence). Trimming shortened V by 3 bases and J by 0 bases, and 15 bases separated the two germline ends. This CDR3 spans 16 amino acids. The variable domain in full, completed from reference TRBV19 and TRBJ2-7, reads DGGITQSPKYLFRKEGQNVTLSCEQNLNHDAMYWYRQDPGQGLRLIYYSQIVNDFQKGDIAEGYSVSREKKESFPLTVTSAQKNPTAFYLCASSIGARGHSYEQYFGPGTRLTVT.

The chain employs TRBV7-8 and TRBJ2-1; TRBD1 matches 9 bases. Trimming removed 5 bases from V and 6 bases from J; junction bases left unmatched: 11. Germline CDR1 is SGHVS and CDR2 is FQNEAQ. This CDR3 has 16 amino acids. This CDR3 reads CASSHWTGEFSNEQFF. The CDR3 DNA reads as TGTGCCAGCAGCCATTGGACAGGGGAGTTTAGCAATGAGCAGTTCTTC. The whole variable domain, filled in from reference TRBV7-8 and TRBJ2-1, reads GAGVSQSPRYKVAKRGQDVALRCDPISGHVSLFWYQQALGQGPEFLTYFQNEAQLDKSGLPSDRFFAERPEGSVSTLKIQRTQQEDSAVYLCASSHWTGEFSNEQFFGPGTRLTVL.

The chain is built from TRBV28 and TRBJ2-3; D gene ambiguous. Looked up from germline, CDR1 is MDHEN and CDR2 is SYDVKM. V lost 1 base, J lost 0 bases, and 23 bases lay in between. The CDR3 extends over 20 amino acids. DNA for the CDR3: TGTGCCAGCAGTTTATCTATAATGGGTCGGGCCAGAACTAGCACAGATACGCAGTATTTT. This sequence encodes CASSLSIMGRARTSTDTQYF.

The rearrangement uses TRBV11-3 and TRBJ2-6; D is possibly TRBD1 (5 bases). V was clipped by 0 bases and J by 2 bases, with 8 bases between them. The germline gives CDR1 SGHNT, CDR2 YENEEA. The CDR3 is 16 residues long. CDR3 sequence reads: CASSLDGAAGANVLTF. The CDR3 DNA reads TGTGCCAGCAGCTTAGATGGGGCTGCTGGGGCCAACGTCCTGACTTTC.

This rearrangement joins TRBV10-2 to TRBJ2-7, with a tentative D call TRBD1 (6 bases). Germline V gene sequence: CDR1 WSHSY, CDR2 SAAADI. The CDR3 extends over 13 amino acids. Trimming cost V 5 bases and J 3 bases, with 11 bases left between them. CDR3 bases: TGCGCCAGCAGTTGGGACAAGGGCTACGAGCAGTACTTC. This codes for CASSWDKGYEQYF.

V is TRBV11-3 and J is TRBJ1-2; no clear D. This CDR3 is 12 amino acids long. Germline CDR1 SGHNT, CDR2 YENEEA. V lost 0 bases and J lost 4, with 3 bases in between. CDR3 amino acids: CASSLDGYGYTF. For the CDR3, the DNA is TGTGCCAGCAGCTTAGACGGCTATGGCTACACCTTC.

This clone was recorded only once. This rearrangement joins TRBV6-4 to TRBJ2-7; tentative D call: TRBD1 (5 bases). V was cut by 7 bases and J by 4 bases, with 20 bases left in between. This CDR3 spans 15 amino acids. Germline V CDR1 and CDR2: MRHNA, SNTAGT. The CDR3 sequence: CASIPKDRIKYEQYF. The CDR3 DNA reads TGTGCCAGCATACCAAAAGACAGAATTAAATACGAGCAGTACTTC.

The rearrangement links TRBV7-6 to TRBJ2-1, with 13 positions matching TRBD2. This CDR3 contains 16 residues. Trimming cost V 1 base and J 9 bases; bases outside gene matches: 6. Per the germline V gene, CDR1 is SGHVS and CDR2 is FNYEAQ. This CDR3 reads CASSLELAGGLVEQFF. In nucleotides, the CDR3 is TGTGCCAGCAGCTTAGAACTAGCGGGGGGGCTCGTTGAGCAGTTCTTC.

This chain joins TRBV7-9 and TRBJ2-7; no clear D gene. CDR1 is SEHNR, CDR2 FQNEAQ, per germline (reference sequence). V lost 1 base and J 2 bases, leaving 12 bases between the germline ends. The length of the CDR3 is 15 residues. CDR3 sequence: CASSLGPSYAYEQYF. CDR3 sequence (DNA): TGTGCCAGCAGCTTAGGTCCCAGCTACGCCTACGAGCAGTACTTC.

In its sample, this clone was seen many times. The J gene is TRBJ1-5, the V gene TRBV6-2 or TRBV6-3; D perhaps matches TRBD1 (5 bases). This CDR3 has 13 amino acids. Germline values: CDR1 MNHEY, CDR2 SVGEGT. Trimming cost V 4 bases and J 6 bases, with 10 bases left between them. CDR3 coding DNA: TGTGCCAGCAGTTCGGGGGGGTTTCAGCCCCAGCATTTT. Amino acids: CASSSGGFQPQHF.

The rearrangement joins TRBV11-2 to TRBJ2-7; D might be TRBD1 (6 bases). Trimming left V 5 bases short and J 4 bases short, with 18 bases between. Germline lookup yields CDR1 SGHAT and CDR2 FQNNGV. The CDR3 totals 15 residues. CDR3 nucleotide sequence: TGTGCCAGCAGCCTCGAAGGGGGTTCCTCTTACGAGCAGTACTTC. Protein product: CASSLEGGSSYEQYF.